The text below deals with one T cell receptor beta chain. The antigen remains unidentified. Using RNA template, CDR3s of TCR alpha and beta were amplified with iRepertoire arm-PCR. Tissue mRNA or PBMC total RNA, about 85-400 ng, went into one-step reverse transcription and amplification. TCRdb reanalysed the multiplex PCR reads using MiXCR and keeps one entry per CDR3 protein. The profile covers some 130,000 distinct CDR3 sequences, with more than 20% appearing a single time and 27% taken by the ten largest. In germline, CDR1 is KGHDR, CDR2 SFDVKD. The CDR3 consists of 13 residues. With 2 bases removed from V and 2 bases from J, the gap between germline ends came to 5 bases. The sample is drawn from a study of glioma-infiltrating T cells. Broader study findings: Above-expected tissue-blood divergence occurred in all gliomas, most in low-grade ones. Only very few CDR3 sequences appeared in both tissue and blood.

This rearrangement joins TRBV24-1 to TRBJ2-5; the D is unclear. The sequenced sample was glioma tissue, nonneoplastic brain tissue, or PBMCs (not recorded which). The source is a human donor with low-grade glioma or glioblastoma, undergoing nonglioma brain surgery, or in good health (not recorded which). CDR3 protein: CATSDSAQETQYF. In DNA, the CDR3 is TGTGCCACCAGTGATTCAGCACAAGAGACCCAGTACTTC.